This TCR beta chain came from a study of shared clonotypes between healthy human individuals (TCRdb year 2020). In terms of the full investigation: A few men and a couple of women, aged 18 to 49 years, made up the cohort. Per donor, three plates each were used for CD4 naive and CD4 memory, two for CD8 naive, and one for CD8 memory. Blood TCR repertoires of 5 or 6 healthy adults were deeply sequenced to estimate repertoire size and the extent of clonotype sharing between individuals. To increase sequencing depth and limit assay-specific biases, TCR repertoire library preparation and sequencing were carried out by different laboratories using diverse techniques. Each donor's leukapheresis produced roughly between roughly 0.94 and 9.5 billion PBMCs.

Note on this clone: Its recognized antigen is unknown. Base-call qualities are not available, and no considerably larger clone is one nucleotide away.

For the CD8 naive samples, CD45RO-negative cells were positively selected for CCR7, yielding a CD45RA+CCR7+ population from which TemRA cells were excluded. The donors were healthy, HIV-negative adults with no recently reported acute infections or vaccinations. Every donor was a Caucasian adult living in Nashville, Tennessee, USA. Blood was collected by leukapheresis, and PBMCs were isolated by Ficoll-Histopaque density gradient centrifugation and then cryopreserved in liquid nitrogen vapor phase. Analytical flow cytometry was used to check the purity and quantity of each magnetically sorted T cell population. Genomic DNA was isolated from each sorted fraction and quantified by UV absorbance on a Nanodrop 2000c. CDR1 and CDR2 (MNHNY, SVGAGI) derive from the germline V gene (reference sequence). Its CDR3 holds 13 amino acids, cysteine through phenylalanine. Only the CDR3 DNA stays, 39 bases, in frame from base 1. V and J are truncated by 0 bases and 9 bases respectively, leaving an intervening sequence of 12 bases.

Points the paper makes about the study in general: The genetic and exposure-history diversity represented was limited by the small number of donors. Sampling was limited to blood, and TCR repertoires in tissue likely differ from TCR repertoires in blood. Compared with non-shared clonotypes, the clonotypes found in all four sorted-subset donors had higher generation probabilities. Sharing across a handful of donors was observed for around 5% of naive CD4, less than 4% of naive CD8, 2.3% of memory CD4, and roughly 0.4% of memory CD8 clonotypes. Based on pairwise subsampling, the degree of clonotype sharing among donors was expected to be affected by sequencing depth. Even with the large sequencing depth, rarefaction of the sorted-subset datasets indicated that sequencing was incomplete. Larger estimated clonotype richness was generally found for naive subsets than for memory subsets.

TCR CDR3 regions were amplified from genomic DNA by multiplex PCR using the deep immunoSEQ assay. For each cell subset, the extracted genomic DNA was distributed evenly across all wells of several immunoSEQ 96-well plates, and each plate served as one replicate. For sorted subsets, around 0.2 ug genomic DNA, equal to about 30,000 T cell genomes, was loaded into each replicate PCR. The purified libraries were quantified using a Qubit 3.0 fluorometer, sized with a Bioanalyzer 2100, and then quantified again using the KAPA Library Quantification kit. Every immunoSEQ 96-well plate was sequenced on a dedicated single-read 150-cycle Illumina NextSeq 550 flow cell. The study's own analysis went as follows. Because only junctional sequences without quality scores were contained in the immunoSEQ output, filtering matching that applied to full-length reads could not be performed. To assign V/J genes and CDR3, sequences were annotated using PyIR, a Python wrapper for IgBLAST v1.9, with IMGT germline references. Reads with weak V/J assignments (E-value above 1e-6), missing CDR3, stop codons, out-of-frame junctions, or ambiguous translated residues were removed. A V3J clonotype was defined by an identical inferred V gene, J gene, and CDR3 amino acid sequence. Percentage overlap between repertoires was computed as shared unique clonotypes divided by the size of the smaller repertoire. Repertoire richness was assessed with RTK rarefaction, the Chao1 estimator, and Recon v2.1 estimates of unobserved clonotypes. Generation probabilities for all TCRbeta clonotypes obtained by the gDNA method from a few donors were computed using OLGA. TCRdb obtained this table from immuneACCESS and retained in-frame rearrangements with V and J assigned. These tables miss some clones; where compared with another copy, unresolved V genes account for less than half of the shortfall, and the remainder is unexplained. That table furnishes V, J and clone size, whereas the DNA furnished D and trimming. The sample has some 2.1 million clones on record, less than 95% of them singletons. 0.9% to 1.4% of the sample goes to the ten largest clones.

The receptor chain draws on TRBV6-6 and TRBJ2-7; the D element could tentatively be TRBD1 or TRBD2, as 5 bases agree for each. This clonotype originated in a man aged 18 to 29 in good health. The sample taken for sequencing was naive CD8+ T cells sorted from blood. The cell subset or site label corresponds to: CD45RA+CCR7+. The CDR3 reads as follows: CASSYSIRDGQYF. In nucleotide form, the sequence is TGTGCCAGCAGTTACTCGATAAGGGACGGGCAGTACTTC.